A single sample gave rise to the 11 T cell receptor beta chains below, sequenced in a study of shared clonotypes between healthy human individuals. TCRdb keeps only in-frame clones here, not all; method: immunoSEQ multiplex PCR. Of 900,000 to 1,200,000 clones in the sample, 75% to 85% were seen once. Sequencing input: memory CD4+ T cells from PBMCs. Subset here: CD45RA-negative fraction. Receptors were obtained from a man younger than 35 in good health. Some clones in this sample may be carry-over from other donors' samples.

About this clone itself: Different DNA sequences within this sample yield the same CDR3. The V and J genes are TRBV5-1 and TRBJ1-1; TRBD1 might be the D (6 bases). CDR1 is SGHRS, CDR2 YFSETQ, per germline. V lost 4 bases to trimming and J lost 1 base, with 11 bases between them. The CDR3 sequence is 14 residues long. In nucleotides, the CDR3 is TGCGCCAGCAGCACATCGGGACAGAACACTGAAGCTTTCTTT. It is translated as CASSTSGQNTEAFF.

CDR3 DNA: TGTGCCAGCAGCCAAGATTGGGGGAGGGTCGAGGAGACCCAGTACTTC. Translating it yields CASSQDWGRVEETQYF. V is TRBV14 and J is TRBJ2-5, with 7 bases matching TRBD2. V gave up 0 bases and J gave up 5 bases; unmatched junction bases: 9. Germline CDR1 reads SGHDN; CDR2 reads FVKESK. The CDR3 sequence is 16 residues long.

To note about this clone: Only one base separates this from a far larger clonotype, so it likely reflects a read error. The V gene is TRBV27, the J gene TRBJ1-1, with 8 bases fitting TRBD1. Germline V CDR1 and CDR2: MNHEY, SMNVEV (reference sequence). V was pared by 4 bases and J by 3 bases, with 1 base of the junction left unmatched. The CDR3 covers 13 residues. The DNA for the CDR3 is TGTGCCAGCAGTTCGACAGGGGACACTGAAGCTTTCTTT. It specifies CASSSTGDTEAFF.

The rearrangement uses TRBV15 and TRBJ2-7, with D perhaps matching TRBD1 (6 bases). The CDR3 is 15 residues long. CDR1 and CDR2 from the germline V gene are LNHNV and YYDKDF (reference sequence). With 0 bases removed from V and 2 bases from J, the gap between germline ends came to 11 bases. CDR3 amino acids: CATSRDAGVTYEQYF. The CDR3 coding sequence is TGTGCCACCAGCAGAGATGCAGGGGTGACCTACGAGCAGTACTTC.

The gene calls are TRBV28 and TRBJ2-7; D ambiguous. Per germline, CDR1 MDHEN and CDR2 SYDVKM. V was trimmed by 2 bases and J by 2 bases, leaving 10 bases between them. The CDR3 consists of 14 residues. CDR3 region: CASSLIGPTYEQYF. As DNA, the CDR3 is TGTGCCAGCAGTTTAATTGGTCCTACCTACGAGCAGTACTTC. The full variable domain, its missing parts supplied by reference TRBV28 and TRBJ2-7, is DVKVTQSSRYLVKRTGEKVFLECVQDMDHENMFWYRQDPGLGLRLIYFSYDVKMKEKGDIPEGYSVSREKKERFSLILESASTNQTSMYLCASSLIGPTYEQYFGPGTRLTVT.

The chain is built from TRBV18 and TRBJ1-1; perhaps TRBD1 as D (6 bases). V was pared by 5 bases and J by 1 base, with 17 bases between. Germline CDR1 is KGHSH and CDR2 is LQKENI. The CDR3 is 16 amino acids. The CDR3 reads CASSFRDTDENTEAFF. The CDR3 DNA reads as TGTGCCAGCTCATTCCGGGACACGGACGAGAACACTGAAGCTTTCTTT.

This chain connects TRBV15 to TRBJ2-7, with 9 nucleotides matching TRBD1. V lost 5 bases and J lost 1; bases outside the gene matches: 6. The CDR3 totals 15 residues. The germline gives CDR1 LNHNV, CDR2 YYDKDF (reference sequence). This CDR3 is CATSVTGTGSYEQYF. The CDR3 coding sequence is TGTGCCACCAGCGTGACCGGGACAGGGTCCTACGAGCAGTACTTC.

This chain joins TRBV6-1 and TRBJ2-5; 11 bases are a match to TRBD2. The V gene end was trimmed by 2 bases and the J gene end by 5 bases; junction bases not matched to a gene: 7. Germline CDR1 and CDR2: MNHNS and SASEGT. This CDR3 is built from 16 residues. The CDR3 is CASSELLSGRAETQYF. In nucleotides, the CDR3 is TGTGCCAGCAGTGAATTGCTTAGCGGGAGGGCGGAGACCCAGTACTTC.

This clone was seen just once. This rearrangement joins TRBV2 to TRBJ2-7; D gene unclear. In germline, CDR1 is SNHLY, CDR2 FYNNEI. This CDR3 contains 13 residues. Between the trimmed V and J ends, which lost 6 bases and 0 bases, there was a span of 9 bases. Here the CDR3 reads CASRDGFSYEQYF. In DNA form, the CDR3 reads TGTGCCAGCAGGGACGGCTTCTCCTACGAGCAGTACTTC.

The chain joins TRBV7-2 to TRBJ1-4; no clear D. The germline gives CDR1 SGHTA, CDR2 FQGNSA. The CDR3 contains 15 residues. V lost 2 bases, J lost 0 bases, and 7 bases lay in between. CDR3 in DNA: TGTGCCAGCAGCTTAACTGGGTCAACTAATGAAAAACTGTTTTTT. Its protein is CASSLTGSTNEKLFF.

On this clone: This same CDR3 is encoded by further DNA sequences in the sample. The V and J genes are TRBV5-1 and TRBJ1-5, with unresolved D. Per the germline V gene, CDR1 is SGHRS and CDR2 is YFSETQ. This CDR3 region has 13 residues. V shed 0 bases and J shed 4 bases, with 5 bases lying between them. The CDR3 loop is CASSLGENQPQHF. The CDR3 DNA sequence: TGCGCCAGCAGCTTGGGGGAAAATCAGCCCCAGCATTTT.